This T cell receptor (beta chain) stems from a study of blood T cell repertoires in COVID-19. Germline CDR1 and CDR2: MDHEN and SYDVKM. Trimming took 7 bases from V and 3 from J; bases not matched to a gene: 14. The CDR3 runs 16 residues. The repertoire was sequenced with immunoSEQ multiplex PCR; TCRdb's copy has only in-frame clones and lacks some. The table includes 300,000 to 350,000 clones, around 87% detected once. This chain joins TRBV28 and TRBJ2-7; 8 bases match TRBD2. The TCR sequence derives from a woman in her late teens or twenties with acute COVID-19. The sample consisted of PBMCs or T cells enriched from blood (not recorded which). The CDR3 nucleotides read TGTGCCAGCACTACTAGAGGCGGGAGGAGCGTCTACGAGCAGTACTTC. This gives the protein CASTTRGGRSVYEQYF.